The clone carrying this T cell receptor beta chain was seen more than once but under ten times. Individuals drawn from approximately 26 US areas were roughly 18 to 95 years old. The sample belongs to a study of blood T cell repertoires in COVID-19. Overall study context: From T cells, B-cell-depleted T cells, or PBMCs came the material, which was cDNA or gDNA.

Deletions cut 8 bases from V and 1 base from J, with 14 bases between. Looked up from germline, CDR1 is SQVTM and CDR2 is ANQGSEA. CDR3 length equals 13 residues. Original analysis: Reference gene primer amplification in the assay estimated nucleated cell counts. Profiled with immunoSEQ multiplex PCR; TCRdb holds only in-frame clones, not every one. V, J and clone size were drawn from that table, and D and trimming were deduced from the DNA. The data contain about 260,000 clones, around 80% of them singletons. The rearrangement uses TRBV29-1 and TRBJ1-1; a weak D match, TRBD1 (5 bases). The sequence came from a man aged 25-45 years with acute COVID-19. The sample taken for sequencing was PBMCs or T cells enriched from blood (not recorded which). In nucleotides, the CDR3 is TGCAGCATAATCCAGGGTGCGAACACTGAAGCTTTCTTT. It specifies CSIIQGANTEAFF.